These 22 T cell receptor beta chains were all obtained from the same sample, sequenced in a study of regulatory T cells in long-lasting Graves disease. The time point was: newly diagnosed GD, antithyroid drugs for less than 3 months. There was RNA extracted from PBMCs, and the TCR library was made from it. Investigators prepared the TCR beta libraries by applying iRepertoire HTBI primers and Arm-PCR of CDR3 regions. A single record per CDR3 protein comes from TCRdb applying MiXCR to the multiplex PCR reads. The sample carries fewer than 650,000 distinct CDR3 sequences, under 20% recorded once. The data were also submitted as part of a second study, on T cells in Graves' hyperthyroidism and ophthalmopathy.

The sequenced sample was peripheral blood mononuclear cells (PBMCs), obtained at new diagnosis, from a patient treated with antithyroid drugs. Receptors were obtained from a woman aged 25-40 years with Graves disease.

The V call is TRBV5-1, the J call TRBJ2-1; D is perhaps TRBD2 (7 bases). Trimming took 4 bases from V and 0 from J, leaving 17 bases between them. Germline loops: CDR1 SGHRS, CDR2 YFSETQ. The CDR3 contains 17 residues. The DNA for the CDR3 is TGCGCCAGCAGCGCTAGGGGAGGGGGGCGCTCCTACAATGAGCAGTTCTTC. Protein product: CASSARGGGRSYNEQFF.

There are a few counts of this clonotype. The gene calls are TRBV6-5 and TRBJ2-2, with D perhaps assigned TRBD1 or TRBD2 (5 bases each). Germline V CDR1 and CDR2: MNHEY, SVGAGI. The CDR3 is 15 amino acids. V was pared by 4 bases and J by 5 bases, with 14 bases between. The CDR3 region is CASSLLRDRTGELFF. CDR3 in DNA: TGTGCCAGCAGTTTACTCCGGGACCGTACCGGGGAGCTGTTTTTT.

CDR3 bases: TGCAGTGCTAGAGACTCCGGGGAGCCCCAGCATTTT. Encoded protein: CSARDSGEPQHF. The chain combines TRBV20-1 with TRBJ1-5; the D is unclear. Germline loops: CDR1 DFQATT, CDR2 SNEGSKA (reference sequence). The CDR3 is 12 amino acids. Trimming removed 0 bases at V and 8 bases at J, with 8 bases between.

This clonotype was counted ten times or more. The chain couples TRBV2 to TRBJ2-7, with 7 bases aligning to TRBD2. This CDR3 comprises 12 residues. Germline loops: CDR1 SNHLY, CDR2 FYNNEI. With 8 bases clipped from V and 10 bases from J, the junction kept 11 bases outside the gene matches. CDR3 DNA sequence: TGTGCCAGCGAGGAGCGGGACCTTGCACAGTACTTC. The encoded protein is CASEERDLAQYF.

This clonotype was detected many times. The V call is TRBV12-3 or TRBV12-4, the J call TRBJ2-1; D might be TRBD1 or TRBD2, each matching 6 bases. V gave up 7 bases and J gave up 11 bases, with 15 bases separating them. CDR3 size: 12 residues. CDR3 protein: CASTVSGAKQFF. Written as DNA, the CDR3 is TGTGCCAGCACCGTCTCGGGGGCTAAGCAGTTCTTC.

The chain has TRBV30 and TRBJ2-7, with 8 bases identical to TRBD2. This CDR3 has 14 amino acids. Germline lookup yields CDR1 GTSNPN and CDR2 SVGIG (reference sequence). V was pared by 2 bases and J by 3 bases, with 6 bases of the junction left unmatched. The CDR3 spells CAWSTGTSHYEQYF. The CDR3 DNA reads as TGTGCCTGGAGTACCGGGACTAGTCACTACGAGCAGTACTTC.

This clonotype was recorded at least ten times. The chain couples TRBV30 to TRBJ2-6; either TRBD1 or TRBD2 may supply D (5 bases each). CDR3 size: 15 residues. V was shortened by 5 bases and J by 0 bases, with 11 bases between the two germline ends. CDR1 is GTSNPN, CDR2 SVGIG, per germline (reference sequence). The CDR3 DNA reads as TGTGCCTGGGGGACGGCTCCCTCTGGGGCCAACGTCCTGACTTTC. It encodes CAWGTAPSGANVLTF.

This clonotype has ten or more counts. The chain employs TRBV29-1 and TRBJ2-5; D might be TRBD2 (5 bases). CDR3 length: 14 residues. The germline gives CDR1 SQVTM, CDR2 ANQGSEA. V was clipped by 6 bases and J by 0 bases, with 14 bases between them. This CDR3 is CSVTGVFNQETQYF. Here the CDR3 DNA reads TGCAGCGTGACCGGGGTGTTTAACCAAGAGACCCAGTACTTC.

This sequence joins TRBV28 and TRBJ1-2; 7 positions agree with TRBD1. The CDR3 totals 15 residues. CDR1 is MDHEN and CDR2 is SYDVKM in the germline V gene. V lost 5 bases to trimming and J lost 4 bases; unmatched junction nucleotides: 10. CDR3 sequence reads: CASSTVGQSRYGYTF. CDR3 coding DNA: TGTGCCAGCAGTACAGTGGGACAGTCCCGCTATGGCTACACCTTC.

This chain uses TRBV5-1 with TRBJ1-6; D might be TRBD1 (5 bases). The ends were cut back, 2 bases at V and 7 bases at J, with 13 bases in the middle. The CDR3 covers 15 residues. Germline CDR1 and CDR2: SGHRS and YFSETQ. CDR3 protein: CASSLGARTNSPLHF. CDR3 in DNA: TGCGCCAGCAGCTTAGGGGCCCGGACCAATTCACCCCTCCACTTT.

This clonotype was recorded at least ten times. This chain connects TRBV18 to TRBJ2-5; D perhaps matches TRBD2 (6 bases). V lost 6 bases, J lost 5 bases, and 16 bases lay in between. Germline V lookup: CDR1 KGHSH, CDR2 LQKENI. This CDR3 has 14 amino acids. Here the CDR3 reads CASSPSGESETQYF. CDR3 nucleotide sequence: TGTGCCAGCTCGCCCTCGGGGGAATCTGAGACCCAGTACTTC.

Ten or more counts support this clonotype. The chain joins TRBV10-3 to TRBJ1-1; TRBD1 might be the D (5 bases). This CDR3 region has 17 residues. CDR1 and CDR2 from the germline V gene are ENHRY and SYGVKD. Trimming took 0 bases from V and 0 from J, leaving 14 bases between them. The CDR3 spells CAISESSGRRMNTEAFF. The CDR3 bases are TGTGCCATCAGTGAGTCGTCAGGGCGCAGAATGAACACTGAAGCTTTCTTT.

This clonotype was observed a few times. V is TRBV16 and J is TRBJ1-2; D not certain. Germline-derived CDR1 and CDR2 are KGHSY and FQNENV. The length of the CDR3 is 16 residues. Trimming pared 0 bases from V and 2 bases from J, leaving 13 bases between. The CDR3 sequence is CASSQSLVRKNYGYTF. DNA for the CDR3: TGTGCCAGCAGCCAATCATTGGTACGGAAGAACTATGGCTACACCTTC.

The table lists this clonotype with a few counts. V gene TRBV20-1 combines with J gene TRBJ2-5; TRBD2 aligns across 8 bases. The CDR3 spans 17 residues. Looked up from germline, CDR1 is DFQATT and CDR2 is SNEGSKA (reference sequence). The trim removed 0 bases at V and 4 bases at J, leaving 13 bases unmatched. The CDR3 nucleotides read TGCAGTGCTAGAGATCCCCCGGCTAGCGGGTCCAGAGAGACCCAGTACTTC. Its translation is CSARDPPASGSRETQYF.

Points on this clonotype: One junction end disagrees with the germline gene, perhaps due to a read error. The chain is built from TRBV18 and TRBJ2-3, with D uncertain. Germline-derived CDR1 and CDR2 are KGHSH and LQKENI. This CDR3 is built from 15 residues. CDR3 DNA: TGTGCCAGCTCACCACCGACAAAGATTGCAGATGCGCAGTATTTT. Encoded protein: CASSPPTKIADAQYF.

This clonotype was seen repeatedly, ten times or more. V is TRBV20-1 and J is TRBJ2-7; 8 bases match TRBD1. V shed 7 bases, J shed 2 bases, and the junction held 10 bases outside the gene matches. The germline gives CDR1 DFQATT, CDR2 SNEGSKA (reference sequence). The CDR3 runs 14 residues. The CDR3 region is CSVRTGRIPYEQYF. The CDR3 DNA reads TGCAGTGTTAGGACAGGGCGCATACCCTACGAGCAGTACTTC.

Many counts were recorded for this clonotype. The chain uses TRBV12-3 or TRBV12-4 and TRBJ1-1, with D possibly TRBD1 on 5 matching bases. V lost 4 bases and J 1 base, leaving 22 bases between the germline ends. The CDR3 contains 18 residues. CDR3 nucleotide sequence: TGTGCCAGCAGTTCCGCCCTGGGGAGGGGTTGGGGGAACACTGAAGCTTTCTTT. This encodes CASSSALGRGWGNTEAFF.

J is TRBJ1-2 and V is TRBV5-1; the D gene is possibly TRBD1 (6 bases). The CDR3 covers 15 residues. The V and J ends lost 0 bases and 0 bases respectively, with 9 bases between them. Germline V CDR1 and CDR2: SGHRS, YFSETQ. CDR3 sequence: CASSLATGSNYGYTF. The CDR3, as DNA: TGCGCCAGCAGCTTGGCCACAGGGTCTAACTATGGCTACACCTTC.

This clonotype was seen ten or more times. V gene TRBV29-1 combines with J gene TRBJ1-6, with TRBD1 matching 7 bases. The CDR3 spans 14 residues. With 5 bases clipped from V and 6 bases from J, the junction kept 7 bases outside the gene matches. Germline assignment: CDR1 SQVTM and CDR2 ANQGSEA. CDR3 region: CSVSAGTANSPLHF. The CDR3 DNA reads TGCAGCGTTTCGGCCGGGACAGCTAATTCACCCCTCCACTTT.

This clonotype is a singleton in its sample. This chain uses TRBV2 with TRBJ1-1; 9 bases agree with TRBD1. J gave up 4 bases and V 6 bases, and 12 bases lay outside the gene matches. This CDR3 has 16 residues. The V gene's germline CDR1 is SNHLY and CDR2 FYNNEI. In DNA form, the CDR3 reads TGTGCCAGCAGATCCTCTTCCGGGACAGGGACCACTGAAGCTTTCTTT. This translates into CASRSSSGTGTTEAFF.

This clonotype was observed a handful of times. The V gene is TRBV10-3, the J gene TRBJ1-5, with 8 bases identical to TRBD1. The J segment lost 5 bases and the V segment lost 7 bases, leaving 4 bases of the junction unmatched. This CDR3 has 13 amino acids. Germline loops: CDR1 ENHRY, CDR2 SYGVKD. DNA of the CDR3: TGTGCCATCACAGGGGGCGCCGATCAGCCCCAGCATTTT. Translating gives CAITGGADQPQHF.

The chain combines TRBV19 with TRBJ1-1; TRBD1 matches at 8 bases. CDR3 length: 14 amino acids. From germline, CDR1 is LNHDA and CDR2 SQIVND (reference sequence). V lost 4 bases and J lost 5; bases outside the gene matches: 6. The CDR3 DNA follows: TGTGCCAGTAGTAGAGACAGGGGTTTAACTGAAGCTTTCTTT. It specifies CASSRDRGLTEAFF. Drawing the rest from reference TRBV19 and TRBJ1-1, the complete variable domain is DGGITQSPKYLFRKEGQNVTLSCEQNLNHDAMYWYRQDPGQGLRLIYYSQIVNDFQKGDIAEGYSVSREKKESFPLTVTSAQKNPTAFYLCASSRDRGLTEAFFGQGTRLTVV.